This is a list of T cell receptor beta chains from one sample in a study of cytomegalovirus exposure and HLA in healthy donors. Some clones are missing from TCRdb's copy, which holds only in-frame ones; the method was immunoSEQ multiplex PCR. In the table there are 180,000 or so clones, more than 75% of which are singletons. Sequenced sample: PBMCs. These receptors were taken from a man in his forties in good health and CMV-seronegative. Each CDR3 is given with its conserved first and last residue.

v_call	j_call	cdr3_aa
TRBV19	TRBJ1-4	CASSKRGGPFNEKLFF
TRBV7-3	TRBJ2-7	CASSLEGLAGGEQYF
TRBV11-2	TRBJ2-1	CASSLTSGTGGYNEQFF
TRBV5-1	TRBJ2-5	CASRDPGGSQETQYF
TRBV25-1	TRBJ2-7	CASSYTGTGAYEQYF
TRBV19	TRBJ1-2	CASSIAGGYTF
TRBV25-1	TRBJ2-2	CASSPPGRRPNTGELFF
TRBV27	TRBJ2-1	CASSFSSGRPSYNEQFF
TRBV6-5	TRBJ1-2	CASSSAGNYGYTF
TRBV18	TRBJ2-1	CASSPSGVGQFF
TRBV28	TRBJ2-7	CASSSQGTVRSYEQYF
TRBV5-1	TRBJ2-1	CASSSLAGGTRDEQFF
TRBV7-2	TRBJ2-7	CASSLAYGSSYEQYF